This entry lists 6 T cell receptor beta chains sequenced from one sample in a study of T cell responses to AZD1222 COVID-19 vaccine. Generated by immunoSEQ multiplex PCR, the TCRdb table keeps only in-frame clones and is missing some. Here the sample spans 90,000 to 95,000 clones, about 89% being singletons. Sequences were derived from peripheral blood, sampled on day 0 of AZD1222 vaccination. The receptors stem from an adult in good health.

The V gene is TRBV7-2, the J gene TRBJ1-2; D is unclear. This CDR3 contains 13 residues. The V end was cut by 7 bases, the J end by 7 bases, with 16 bases between. The germline V gene has CDR1 SGHTA and CDR2 FQGNSA. CDR3 residues: CASTVPTTGGYTF. In nucleotides, the CDR3 is TGTGCCAGCACCGTCCCGACAACGGGTGGCTACACCTTC. Looking up the rest from reference TRBV7-2 and TRBJ1-2 gives the full variable domain: GAGVSQSPSNKVTEKGKDVELRCDPISGHTALYWYRQSLGQGLEFLIYFQGNSAPDKSGLPSDRFSAERTGGSVSTLTIQRTQQEDSAVYLCASTVPTTGGYTFGSGTRLTVV.

The chain joins TRBV5-1 to TRBJ2-7; TRBD1 aligns across 9 bases. From germline, CDR1 is SGHRS and CDR2 YFSETQ. The CDR3 sequence is 14 residues long. V was pared by 4 bases and J by 6 bases, with 8 bases of the junction left unmatched. The CDR3 DNA reads TGCGCCAGCAGCAGGGGACAGGGAGCAGGCGAGCAGTACTTC. Translation gives CASSRGQGAGEQYF.

The chain links TRBV5-6 to TRBJ2-3, with D hard to call. Germline loops: CDR1 SGHDT, CDR2 YYEEEE. CDR3 length: 13 residues. With 2 bases removed from V and 4 bases from J, the gap between germline ends came to 8 bases. This CDR3 reads CASSFGSSDTQYF. CDR3 DNA sequence: TGTGCCAGCAGCTTTGGGTCTTCAGATACGCAGTATTTT.

The V and J genes are TRBV11-2 and TRBJ2-1; TRBD1 matches at 8 bases. CDR1 is SGHAT and CDR2 is FQNNGV in the germline V gene. This CDR3 is 15 amino acids long. Unmatched junction bases numbered 5, after V lost 0 bases and J lost 7 bases. CDR3 protein: CASSLEDREWNEQFF. The CDR3, as DNA: TGTGCCAGCAGCTTAGAGGACAGGGAATGGAATGAGCAGTTCTTC.

The J gene is TRBJ1-1, the V gene TRBV5-1, with 11 bases matching TRBD1. Germline V gene data show CDR1 as SGHRS and CDR2 as YFSETQ. The CDR3 runs 14 residues. With V trimmed by 4 bases and J by 11 bases, 10 bases remained unmatched. Here the CDR3 DNA reads TGCGCCAGCAGCCCGGGAGGACAGGGGGCCATGGCTTTCTTT. Translated: CASSPGGQGAMAFF.

This clone appeared a single time. The chain carries TRBV12-3 or TRBV12-4 and TRBJ2-7; D not certain. This CDR3 region has 13 residues. Trimming removed 6 bases from V and 2 bases from J, with 11 bases in between. The CDR3 coding sequence is TGTGCCAGCAGCTACGGACGGACCTACGAGCAGTACTTC. Translated, it gives CASSYGRTYEQYF.